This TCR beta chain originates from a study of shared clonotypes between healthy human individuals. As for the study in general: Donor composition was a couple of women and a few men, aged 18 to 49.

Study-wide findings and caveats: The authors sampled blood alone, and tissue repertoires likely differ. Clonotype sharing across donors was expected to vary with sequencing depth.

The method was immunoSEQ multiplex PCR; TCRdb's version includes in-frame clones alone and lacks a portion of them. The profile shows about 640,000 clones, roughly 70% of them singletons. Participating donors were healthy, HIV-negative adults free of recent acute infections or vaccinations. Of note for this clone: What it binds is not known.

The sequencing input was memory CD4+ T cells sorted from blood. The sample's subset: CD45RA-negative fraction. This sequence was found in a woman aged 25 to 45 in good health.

The CDR3 protein is CASSGTMGRGYTF. The CDR3 bases are TGTGCCAGCAGTGGGACAATGGGCCGGGGCTACACCTTC. The chain has TRBV6-4 and TRBJ1-2; TRBD1 might be the D (5 bases). CDR3 length: 13 amino acids. The germline V and J ends were trimmed by 4 bases and 8 bases, with 14 bases remaining between them. CDR1 and CDR2 (germline): MRHNA, SNTAGT.